The 5 T cell receptor beta chains below were found in one sample sequenced in a study of blood T cell repertoires in COVID-19. Assay: immunoSEQ multiplex PCR; the TCRdb copy retains only in-frame clones and omits some. The data hold around 180,000 clones, with more than 80% observed a single time. Sequencing input: peripheral blood. These receptors originate from an elderly woman with COVID-19, enrolled during active disease.

The rearrangement links TRBV10-3 to TRBJ2-1; TRBD1 aligns across 9 bases. The trim removed 0 bases at V and 4 bases at J, leaving 10 bases unmatched. Per germline, CDR1 ENHRY and CDR2 SYGVKD. The CDR3 extends over 18 amino acids. The chain's CDR3 is CAISESPGQGLGYNEQFF. CDR3 bases: TGTGCCATCAGTGAGTCGCCCGGACAGGGGCTGGGGTACAATGAGCAGTTCTTC.

V gene TRBV28 combines with J gene TRBJ1-2; maybe TRBD1 (6 bases). The CDR3 extends over 13 amino acids. Germline values: CDR1 MDHEN, CDR2 SYDVKM. V lost 2 bases to trimming and J lost 4 bases, with 8 bases between them. The chain's CDR3 is CASSLQGFYGYTF. DNA of the CDR3: TGTGCCAGCAGTTTACAGGGGTTCTATGGCTACACCTTC.

The rearrangement links TRBV7-8 to TRBJ2-5, with D hard to call. CDR1 and CDR2 from the germline V gene are SGHVS and FQNEAQ. V was pared by 1 base and J by 1 base, with 7 bases between. This CDR3 has 14 residues. CDR3 sequence reads: CASSLVVLQETQYF. The CDR3 DNA is TGTGCCAGCAGCTTAGTTGTCCTCCAAGAGACCCAGTACTTC.

This clone occurred many times. The rearrangement links TRBV6-2 or TRBV6-3 to TRBJ2-7; 7 bases are a match to TRBD1. Germline CDR1 reads MNHEY; CDR2 reads SVGEGT. This CDR3 has 13 amino acids. The ends lost 3 bases at V and 6 bases at J; junction bases unmatched: 5. The CDR3, as DNA: TGTGCCAGCAGTTATGGGACAGCGAGCGAGCAGTACTTC. Its protein product is CASSYGTASEQYF.

The chain recombines TRBV28 with TRBJ1-5; 9 bases agree with TRBD1. Looked up from germline, CDR1 is MDHEN and CDR2 is SYDVKM. This CDR3 region has 18 residues. Losses at the gene ends were 3 bases for V and 2 bases for J; bases not matched to a gene: 11. For the CDR3, the DNA is TGTGCCAGCAGTTTTGGCCCATCGTGGGACAGGGGCAATCAGCCCCAGCATTTT. Translating gives CASSFGPSWDRGNQPQHF.